This record covers a single TCR beta chain. The target of this receptor is not known. Per-base quality was not reported, and no clone a single base away is much larger than it. Including cysteine and phenylalanine, the CDR3 has 14 amino acids. The only DNA kept is the CDR3, 42 bases in frame from the first base. For CDR1 and CDR2, the germline V gene lists MGHDK and SYGVNS. V drops 2 bases and J drops 8 bases, leaving 13 bases in between. To sequence the TCRbeta CDR3 region, genomic DNA was isolated from the sorted cells. The immunoSEQ Assay was used for sequencing of TCRbeta CDR3 regions. TCRdb limited this immuneACCESS table to in-frame rearrangements with V and J called. A share of clones is missing; checked studies link under half to unresolved V genes, and the rest is unexplained. The sample table contains about 46,000 clones; only one count was recorded for 77% of them. The ten largest account for over 2% of the sample.

The data were obtained in a study of OX40 agonist ivuxolimab in advanced cancers. Regarding the study in general: Ivuxolimab was a fully human IgG2 agonistic monoclonal antibody targeting the costimulatory receptor OX40 (CD134). The monotherapy dose-escalation portion (N ≈ 52 patients) of the phase I ivuxolimab trial is reported in the paper. Three dose-escalation patients achieved partial responses, one with hepatocellular carcinoma and two with cutaneous melanoma. Among the approximately 50 dose-escalation patients, some 20 had hepatocellular carcinoma, around 15 melanoma, 9 renal cell carcinoma and 9 head and neck cancer. In the dose-escalation cohort, roughly 80% of patients were male, and the mean age was approximately 60 years, with a range of roughly 20 to 85. Prior anti-PD-1, anti-PD-L1 or anti-CTLA-4 therapy was permitted, and 40% of dose-escalation patients had received checkpoint inhibitors. Peripheral TCRbeta sequencing aimed to test whether ivuxolimab altered TCR sequence diversity and caused clonal T-cell expansion. Intravenous ivuxolimab was administered to patients every 2 weeks at six dose levels: 0.01, 0.1, 0.3, 1.5, 3 and 10 mg/kg. On the study overall, not on this receptor specifically: In the 0.1-3.0 mg/kg groups, partial responders had among the lowest normalized peripheral clonal expansion, particularly in CD8+ T cells. At doses of 0.1 to 3.0 mg/kg, clonal expansion of both CD4+ and CD8+ T cells in blood was seen between baseline and week 6. Which antigens the clonally expanded peripheral T cells were specific for was not determined. On average, CD8+ T cells showed more expanded clones than CD4+ T cells after ivuxolimab. Low levels of normalized T-cell clonal expansion were also seen in some patients who did not respond.

Patients with autoimmune disease history or receiving systemic immunosuppression were excluded from the trial. Peripheral blood for TCR sequencing was collected from all dose cohorts at baseline, on cycle 4 day 1, and on cycle 7 day 1. Samples came from an open-label, multicenter, first-in-human phase I dose-escalation trial of ivuxolimab. Adults with locally advanced or metastatic melanoma, renal cell, hepatocellular, or head and neck squamous cell carcinoma were enrolled in the trial. CD4+ and CD8+ T cells were sorted separately from peripheral blood before TCR sequencing. The chain employs TRBV25-1 and TRBJ2-1, with the D call perhaps TRBD1 or TRBD2, each one matching 5 bases. Here the sequenced sample was CD4+ or CD8+ T cells sorted from blood, taken in a trial of the OX40 agonist ivuxolimab. This sequence originates from an adult with an advanced solid tumor such as melanoma, head and neck, liver or kidney cancer. The CDR3 loop reads CASSEPGPPDEQFF. The base sequence is TGTGCCAGCAGTGAACCGGGACCACCGGATGAGCAGTTCTTC.